Below, 16 T cell receptor beta chains from the same sample are listed, as sequenced in a study of Graves' ophthalmopathy and Graves' hyperthyroidism. Amplification targeted the TCR beta CDR3 regions, with RNA transcripts as the source material. Scientists carried out first-round RT-PCR using HTBI primers and then a second-round multiplex PCR. TCRdb analysed the multiplex PCR reads with MiXCR anew, one entry per CDR3 protein. This sample yields over a million distinct CDR3 sequences, of which about two fifths are seen a single time; over 8.5% belongs to the top ten. Input material: peripheral blood or thyroid tissue (not recorded which). These receptors all stem from an adult man with Graves' hyperthyroidism.

The V and J genes are TRBV2 and TRBJ1-2; no definite D call. Trimming cost V 4 bases and J 4 bases, with 10 bases left between them. CDR1 is SNHLY, CDR2 FYNNEI, per germline. CDR3 size: 13 residues. DNA for the CDR3: TGTGCCAGCAGTGGTATGGTTAGCTATGGCTACACCTTC. It yields the protein CASSGMVSYGYTF.

This clonotype has just a few counts. This chain uses TRBV6-2 or TRBV6-3 with TRBJ2-2; 7 nucleotides match TRBD1. Looked up from germline, CDR1 is MNHEY and CDR2 is SVGEGT. The CDR3 is 15 residues long. With 6 bases clipped from V and 1 base from J, the junction kept 5 bases outside the gene matches. The CDR3 bases are TGTGCCAGCAGACTGACAGGGAAGAACACCGGGGAGCTGTTTTTT. Translated: CASRLTGKNTGELFF.

This clonotype showed up many times. This sequence joins TRBV7-8 and TRBJ1-1; D is uncertain. Per germline, CDR1 SGHVS and CDR2 FQNEAQ. The length of the CDR3 is 15 residues. V lost 0 bases and J 2 bases, leaving 10 bases between the germline ends. CDR3: CASSLALTVNTEAFF. DNA of the CDR3: TGTGCCAGCAGCTTAGCGCTAACGGTCAACACTGAAGCTTTCTTT.

This chain uses TRBV5-1 with TRBJ1-3; no definite D call. Germline loops: CDR1 SGHRS, CDR2 YFSETQ. The CDR3 loop spans 15 amino acids. Trimming shortened V by 2 bases and J by 0 bases, and 9 bases separated the two germline ends. CDR3 coding DNA: TGCGCCAGCAGCTTTTACCCCGACTCTGGAAACACCATATATTTT. Its translation is CASSFYPDSGNTIYF.

This clonotype occurred a few times. V and J are TRBV2 and TRBJ2-3; the D is unclear. CDR1 is SNHLY, CDR2 FYNNEI, per germline. The CDR3 has 10 amino acids. V shed 3 bases and J shed 9 bases, with 4 bases lying between them. CDR3: CASSESTQYF. The CDR3 region has the DNA TGTGCCAGCAGTGAGTCCACGCAGTATTTT. The full variable domain, in which reference TRBV2 and TRBJ2-3 provide the parts outside the CDR3, is EPEVTQTPSHQVTQMGQEVILRCVPISNHLYFYWYRQILGQKVEFLVSFYNNEISEKSEIFDDQFSVERPDGSNFTLKIRSTKLEDSAMYFCASSESTQYFGPGTRLTVL.

This clonotype was seen a handful of times. The chain couples TRBV19 to TRBJ2-5; 7 nucleotides line up with TRBD1. In germline, CDR1 is LNHDA, CDR2 SQIVND (reference sequence). The CDR3 extends over 14 amino acids. The J segment lost 5 bases and the V segment lost 1 base, leaving 4 bases of the junction unmatched. This CDR3 is CASSIGDRVETQYF. The DNA for the CDR3 is TGTGCCAGTAGTATAGGCGACAGGGTTGAGACCCAGTACTTC.

This clonotype was detected many times. The rearrangement uses TRBV9 and TRBJ1-4, with D uncertain. The CDR3 is 14 amino acids. Trimming stripped 0 bases from V and 4 bases from J, with 7 bases between. The germline V gene encodes CDR1 SGDLS and CDR2 YYNGEE. CDR3 amino acids: CASSVEQSNEKLFF. CDR3 nucleotide sequence: TGTGCCAGCAGCGTAGAACAGAGTAATGAAAAACTGTTTTTT.

Worth noting for this clonotype: Since a much larger clone is just one base distant, this may be a read error. V gene TRBV20-1 combines with J gene TRBJ1-3; tentatively, D is TRBD1 (6 bases). V lost 2 bases, J lost 0 bases, and 8 bases lay in between. The CDR3 consists of 14 residues. Looked up from germline, CDR1 is DFQATT and CDR2 is SNEGSKA (reference sequence). CDR3 sequence: CSARQGYSGNTIYF. CDR3 bases: TGCAGTGCTAGACAGGGGTACTCTGGAAACACCATATATTTT.

This clonotype has at least ten counts. V and J are TRBV6-2 or TRBV6-3 and TRBJ1-6, with TRBD1 identical over 12 bases. The CDR3 extends over 15 amino acids. With V trimmed by 0 bases and J by 10 bases, 1 base remained unmatched. The germline V gene has CDR1 MNHEY and CDR2 SVGEGT. The CDR3 region is CASSYSGTGGSPLHF. CDR3 nucleotide sequence: TGTGCCAGCAGTTACTCCGGGACAGGGGGCTCACCCCTCCACTTT.

This clonotype was found many times. V usage is TRBV2 and J usage is TRBJ1-5; 9 positions match TRBD1. The CDR3 contains 15 residues. Germline CDR1 SNHLY, CDR2 FYNNEI. The trim removed 6 bases at V and 2 bases at J, leaving 5 bases unmatched. The CDR3 is CASREQGAGNQPQHF. CDR3 sequence (DNA): TGTGCCAGCAGGGAACAGGGGGCTGGCAATCAGCCCCAGCATTTT.

This clonotype was recorded many times. The chain recombines TRBV6-5 with TRBJ1-6; D is unclear. Trimming took off 2 bases at V and 1 base at J, with 9 bases between the two ends. CDR1 is MNHEY and CDR2 is SVGAGI in the germline V gene. The CDR3 runs 16 residues. CDR3 DNA sequence: TGTGCCAGCAGTTACGACGGACGGTCCTATAATTCACCCCTCCACTTT. It yields the protein CASSYDGRSYNSPLHF.

In regard to this clonotype: The junction does not match germline at one end; this may be a read error. The chain is built from TRBV5-5 and TRBJ2-6; D ambiguous. The CDR3 is 13 amino acids. Germline CDR1 SGHKS, CDR2 YYEKEE (reference sequence). This CDR3 reads CASSPGKANVPTF. CDR3 coding DNA: TGCGCCAGCAGCCCCGGAAAGGCCAACGTCCCGACTTTC.

This clonotype was seen a handful of times. Given a much more abundant clone one base away, this may be a read error. The chain joins TRBV10-2 to TRBJ2-7, with D possibly matching TRBD1 (5 bases). The V gene's germline CDR1 is WSHSY and CDR2 SAAADI. V lost 3 bases and J lost 6, with 9 bases in between. This CDR3 has 12 residues. The DNA of the CDR3 is TGCGCCAGCAGTGACCCAGGGTCCGAGCAGTACTTC. This encodes CASSDPGSEQYF.

This clonotype was seen many times. V and J are TRBV7-8 and TRBJ2-2, with 7 bases fitting TRBD1. With V trimmed by 5 bases and J by 6 bases, 12 bases remained unmatched. The CDR3 runs to 16 residues. Looked up from germline, CDR1 is SGHVS and CDR2 is FQNEAQ. The CDR3 coding sequence is TGTGCCAGCAGCCAAACAGGGGACGGTCGTCCCGGGGAGCTGTTTTTT. Translated, it gives CASSQTGDGRPGELFF.

This clonotype was recorded many times. This chain links TRBV20-1 with TRBJ1-2; D unresolved. V lost 3 bases and J lost 10, with 9 bases in between. The germline V gene has CDR1 DFQATT and CDR2 SNEGSKA (reference sequence). The CDR3 is made up of 10 amino acids. The CDR3 loop reads CSARKLAYTF. CDR3 coding DNA: TGCAGTGCTAGGAAACTGGCCTACACCTTC.

Ten or more counts support this clonotype. The chain recombines TRBV4-3 with TRBJ2-5; D is perhaps TRBD1 or TRBD2 (5 bases each). Trimming removed 2 bases at V and 2 bases at J, with 15 bases between. The CDR3 extends over 16 amino acids. CDR1 is LGHNA, CDR2 YSLEER, per germline. The CDR3 loop reads CASSQLTGAGQETQYF. The CDR3 coding sequence is TGCGCCAGCAGCCAACTCACCGGGGCGGGTCAAGAGACCCAGTACTTC.